This TCR beta chain was identified in a study of CD8 T cells in Susac syndrome. Regarding the study as a whole: In TEMRA cells and active patients, CD8+ clonal expansion in Susac reached its peak.

Comment on this clonotype: Its antigen is as yet unknown. A read error may account for a junction end that differs from germline.

Reverse transcription of roughly 0.5 to 1 ug RNA used random hexamers. An immunoSEQ multiplex PCR amplified TCR beta CDR3 over 54 Vbeta and 13 Jbeta. A single record per CDR3 protein comes from TCRdb applying MiXCR to the immunoSEQ multiplex PCR reads. This table has 85,000 to 130,000 distinct CDR3 sequences, around 94% appearing once. What was sequenced was CD8+ T cells from PBMCs. The receptor was derived from a human donor with Susac syndrome.

The CDR3 DNA reads TGTGCCAGCAGTCTAGCGGCTAGCACAGATACGCAGTATTTT. This encodes CASSLAASTDTQYF. This chain links TRBV12-3 or TRBV12-4 with TRBJ2-3; 7 nucleotides match TRBD2. CDR3 length: 14 amino acids.